The next 5 T cell receptor beta chains were all read from a single sample in a study of CD8 T cells in Susac syndrome. About 0.45 to 1 ug RNA was reverse transcribed with random hexamers. TCRdb redid the calling of the immunoSEQ multiplex PCR reads with MiXCR, one entry per CDR3 protein. The table lists some 190,000 distinct CDR3 sequences, 85% to 95% of them singletons, with 0.1% in the top ten. Sample: CD4+ T cells from PBMCs. These receptors were collected from a human donor in good health.

The chain links TRBV6-5 to TRBJ2-7; D might be TRBD2 (5 bases). Germline V lookup: CDR1 MNHEY, CDR2 SVGAGI. The CDR3 is made up of 13 amino acids. Trimming cost V 6 bases and J 2 bases, with 11 bases left between them. The CDR3 DNA reads as TGTGCCAGCAGCACGGGGTCAGCCTACGAGCAGTACTTC. It translates to CASSTGSAYEQYF.

The chain joins TRBV29-1 to TRBJ1-1, with D uncertain. Germline V gene data show CDR1 as SQVTM and CDR2 as ANQGSEA. Trimming cost V 4 bases and J 1 base, with 4 bases left between them. CDR3 length: 11 residues. The CDR3, as DNA: TGCAGCGTTGGGTGGAACACTGAAGCTTTCTTT. Translation: CSVGWNTEAFF. Complete variable domain (other parts from reference TRBV29-1 and TRBJ1-1): SAVISQKPSRDICQRGTSLTIQCQVDSQVTMMFWYRQQPGQSLTLIATANQGSEATYESGFVIDKFPISRPNLTFSTLTVSNMSPEDSSIYLCSVGWNTEAFFGQGTRLTVV.

The genes are TRBV29-1 and TRBJ2-3; D may match TRBD1 or TRBD2 (5 bases each). The germline gives CDR1 SQVTM, CDR2 ANQGSEA. The ends were cut back, 3 bases at V and 6 bases at J, with 19 bases in the middle. The CDR3 is 15 amino acids. The CDR3 loop is CSVDPGPGFGDTQYF. The DNA for the CDR3 is TGCAGCGTTGACCCAGGGCCGGGGTTTGGGGATACGCAGTATTTT.

The J gene is TRBJ2-3, the V gene TRBV20-1, with TRBD1 matching over 10 bases. The CDR3 has 15 amino acids. J was trimmed by 3 bases and V by 6 bases; bases with no gene match: 9. Germline CDR1 reads DFQATT; CDR2 reads SNEGSKA (reference sequence). CDR3 sequence: CSARLGTGATDTQYF. The DNA for the CDR3 is TGCAGTGCAAGACTCGGGACAGGGGCTACAGATACGCAGTATTTT.

This clonotype showed up just a few times. This chain connects TRBV29-1 to TRBJ2-2, with TRBD1 identical over 9 bases. Germline values: CDR1 SQVTM, CDR2 ANQGSEA. The CDR3 has 14 amino acids. Losses at the gene ends were 5 bases for V and 4 bases for J; bases not matched to a gene: 5. CDR3 in amino acids: CSVLIQGATGELFF. The CDR3 DNA reads as TGCAGCGTTCTGATACAGGGGGCCACCGGGGAGCTGTTTTTT.